The 20 T cell receptor beta chains below all came from one sample that was sequenced in a study of T cells in Graves' hyperthyroidism and ophthalmopathy. TCR beta CDR3 regions were amplified from RNA. Initially, a first-round RT-PCR of the TCR CDR3 employed the HTBI primer set. One entry per CDR3 protein results from TCRdb running MiXCR on the multiplex PCR reads. The sample has roughly 570,000 distinct CDR3 sequences, around 46% seen once. The material sequenced was peripheral blood or thyroid tissue (not recorded which). The receptors stem from a woman in her late teens or twenties with Graves' hyperthyroidism.

The CDR3 sequence is CASSPPWVHYGYTF. The CDR3 nucleotides are TGTGCCAGCAGTCCTCCTTGGGTACACTATGGCTACACCTTC. This rearrangement joins TRBV15 to TRBJ1-2; no firm D call. The CDR3 is made up of 14 amino acids. Germline lookup yields CDR1 LNHNV and CDR2 YYDKDF (reference sequence). The V end lost 10 bases, the J end lost 3 bases, and 18 bases lay between the germline ends.

This clonotype was detected ten times or more. The rearrangement uses TRBV7-9 and TRBJ1-1; 9 bases align to TRBD1. The trim removed 3 bases at V and 3 bases at J, leaving 8 bases unmatched. This CDR3 has 16 amino acids. Germline V lookup: CDR1 SEHNR, CDR2 FQNEAQ (reference sequence). CDR3 amino acids: CASSFPTGGADTEAFF. The CDR3 region has the DNA TGTGCCAGCAGCTTCCCAACAGGGGGCGCCGACACTGAAGCTTTCTTT.

Remarks on this clonotype: The CDR3 ends on some other residue instead of the conserved phenylalanine or tryptophan, so this is likely a read error. The DNA is omitted, as the CDR3 cannot be located on it reliably, and the CDR3 follows TCRdb's listing. The V and J genes are TRBV24-1 and TRBJ1-3; TRBD1 was called by the table and not checked on the DNA. The CDR3 spans 9 amino acids, including both terminal residues. Germline V gives CDR1 KGHDR, CDR2 SFDVKD. CDR3 sequence reads: CATSDDSPT.

This clonotype was found many times. This rearrangement joins TRBV19 to TRBJ2-7; weak D call: TRBD1 (5 bases). V was clipped by 6 bases and J by 2 bases, with 8 bases between them. The germline gives CDR1 LNHDA, CDR2 SQIVND (reference sequence). CDR3 size: 12 residues. CDR3 sequence reads: CASSDSPYEQYF. The CDR3, as DNA: TGTGCCAGTAGCGACAGCCCCTACGAGCAGTACTTC.

The chain uses TRBV28 and TRBJ2-5; 7 bases fit TRBD1. Germline assignment: CDR1 MDHEN and CDR2 SYDVKM. CDR3 length equals 14 residues. The junction had 8 bases not matched to a gene; V was cut back by 5 bases and J by 5 bases. In DNA, the CDR3 is TGTGCCAGCAGTAAGGGACAGTTCCGGGAGACCCAGTACTTC. Its translation is CASSKGQFRETQYF. Full variable domain (outside the CDR3, taken from reference TRBV28 and TRBJ2-5): DVKVTQSSRYLVKRTGEKVFLECVQDMDHENMFWYRQDPGLGLRLIYFSYDVKMKEKGDIPEGYSVSREKKERFSLILESASTNQTSMYLCASSKGQFRETQYFGPGTRLLVL.

The chain joins TRBV7-9 to TRBJ1-2; no firm D call. This CDR3 region has 12 residues. Trimming took off 5 bases at V and 4 bases at J, with 8 bases between the two ends. In germline, CDR1 is SEHNR, CDR2 FQNEAQ (reference sequence). The CDR3 sequence is CASSDYSYGYTF. The CDR3 nucleotides are TGTGCCAGCAGCGACTACAGCTATGGCTACACCTTC.

At least ten counts were recorded for this clonotype. The chain is built from TRBV12-3 or TRBV12-4 and TRBJ1-1, with TRBD1 matching over 7 bases. The trim removed 2 bases at V and 4 bases at J, leaving 4 bases unmatched. CDR3 length: 14 residues. The CDR3 DNA is TGTGCCAGCAGTTTAAGACAGGGCAGCACTGAAGCTTTCTTT. This translates into CASSLRQGSTEAFF.

The chain recombines TRBV3-1 with TRBJ1-3; 8 nucleotides line up with TRBD1. J was trimmed by 2 bases and V by 0 bases; bases with no gene match: 3. The CDR3 loop spans 16 amino acids. CDR1 and CDR2 from the germline V gene are LGHDT and YNNKEL (reference sequence). CDR3 protein: CASSQEGQGAGNTIYF. The CDR3 DNA reads TGTGCCAGCAGCCAAGAAGGACAGGGAGCTGGAAACACCATATATTTT.

The chain has TRBV20-1 and TRBJ2-7; tentative D call: TRBD1 (6 bases). Germline-derived CDR1 and CDR2 are DFQATT and SNEGSKA (reference sequence). The CDR3 is made up of 11 amino acids. Trimming took 6 bases from V and 7 from J, leaving 13 bases between them. The CDR3 region is CSAEQGVEQYF. The CDR3, as DNA: TGCAGTGCCGAACAGGGAGTTGAGCAGTACTTC.

This clonotype was counted ten times or more. V and J are TRBV5-1 and TRBJ1-2; 7 nucleotides line up with TRBD1. Per the germline V gene, CDR1 is SGHRS and CDR2 is YFSETQ. The CDR3 sequence is 14 residues long. Trimming removed 4 bases from V and 4 bases from J; junction bases left unmatched: 7. The CDR3 nucleotides read TGCGCCAGCAGCCTCCCGGACAGGTCCTATGGCTACACCTTC. This encodes CASSLPDRSYGYTF.

The chain employs TRBV10-2 and TRBJ2-7; a possible D gene is TRBD2 (6 bases). V dropped 3 bases and J dropped 7 bases, with 13 bases sitting between them. CDR1 WSHSY and CDR2 SAAADI come from the germline V gene. The CDR3 consists of 13 residues. This CDR3 is CASSDPNAGEQYF. In nucleotides, the CDR3 is TGCGCCAGCAGTGACCCAAATGCGGGGGAGCAGTACTTC.

This clonotype occurred many times. This chain connects TRBV20-1 to TRBJ2-7; 8 bases agree with TRBD2. In germline, CDR1 is DFQATT, CDR2 SNEGSKA (reference sequence). The CDR3 has 14 amino acids. The V and J ends lost 1 base and 3 bases, in that order; junction bases with no gene match: 5. CDR3 nucleotide sequence: TGCAGTGCTAGAGTTTCGGGAGGGAACTACGAGCAGTACTTC. Translation: CSARVSGGNYEQYF.

This chain uses TRBV15 with TRBJ2-1; maybe TRBD2 (6 bases). There are 14 residues in the CDR3. Germline V lookup: CDR1 LNHNV, CDR2 YYDKDF (reference sequence). The V end was cut by 2 bases, the J end by 8 bases, with 13 bases between. CDR3 sequence (DNA): TGTGCCACCAGCAGATCGGAGGGTCTTTATGAGCAGTTCTTC. Protein sequence: CATSRSEGLYEQFF.

The table lists this clonotype with many counts. This chain joins TRBV12-3 or TRBV12-4 and TRBJ1-4; no reliable D call. This CDR3 contains 15 residues. V gave up 6 bases and J gave up 0 bases, with 11 bases separating them. CDR3 nucleotides: TGTGCCAGCAGCCCCAGTCGGGCAACTAATGAAAAACTGTTTTTT. Protein product: CASSPSRATNEKLFF.

This clonotype was picked up many times. This chain links TRBV4-2 with TRBJ2-5; maybe TRBD2 (5 bases). This CDR3 is built from 14 residues. The V end lost 3 bases, the J end lost 1 base, and 9 bases lay between the germline ends. Per germline, CDR1 LGHNA and CDR2 YNFKEQ. CDR3 nucleotides: TGTGCCAGCAGCCATGTAACTAGCCAAGAGACCCAGTACTTC. This gives the protein CASSHVTSQETQYF.

This clonotype occurred once. This could be a read error, since a much larger clone is one nucleotide away. This chain uses TRBV9 with TRBJ1-4, with 8 bases matching TRBD1. With 4 bases clipped from V and 9 bases from J, the junction kept 11 bases outside the gene matches. CDR1 and CDR2 from the germline V gene are SGDLS and YYNGEE. The CDR3 runs 15 residues. The CDR3 is CASSFQGARGKKLFF. CDR3 sequence (DNA): TGTGCCAGCAGCTTTCAGGGGGCGCGGGGTAAAAAACTGTTTTTT.

This rearrangement joins TRBV29-1 to TRBJ1-1; 7 bases match TRBD1. V dropped 3 bases and J dropped 1; count of bases not matched to a gene: 8. This CDR3 comprises 15 residues. Germline CDR1 and CDR2: SQVTM and ANQGSEA. The CDR3 coding sequence is TGCAGCGTTGAGGCGGAACAGGGGTGGAACACTGAAGCTTTCTTT. Protein sequence: CSVEAEQGWNTEAFF.

A word on this clonotype: Possible read error: a much larger clone is one base away. CDR3 residues: CASSAGLQGALDEQHF. The CDR3 DNA follows: TGCGCCAGCAGCGCGGGGCTACAGGGGGCTTTGGACGAGCAGCACTTC. V usage is TRBV5-1 and J usage is TRBJ2-7, with 9 bases fitting TRBD1. CDR3 length: 16 amino acids. From germline, CDR1 is SGHRS and CDR2 YFSETQ.

The rearrangement links TRBV15 to TRBJ1-2; maybe TRBD1 (5 bases). V was cut by 2 bases and J by 7 bases, with 17 bases left in between. CDR1 and CDR2 (germline): LNHNV, YYDKDF (reference sequence). This CDR3 has 15 amino acids. CDR3 coding DNA: TGTGCCACCAGCAGAACACCCCCGGGACGGGGTGGCTACACCTTC. It codes for CATSRTPPGRGGYTF.

The V and J genes are TRBV12-3 or TRBV12-4 and TRBJ1-4; D is perhaps TRBD1 (6 bases). The CDR3 consists of 15 residues. V dropped 7 bases and J dropped 3 bases, with 15 bases sitting between them. The CDR3 DNA follows: TGTGCCAGCACCCATGGACCAGGGGCTAATGAAAAACTGTTTTTT. Amino acid sequence: CASTHGPGANEKLFF.